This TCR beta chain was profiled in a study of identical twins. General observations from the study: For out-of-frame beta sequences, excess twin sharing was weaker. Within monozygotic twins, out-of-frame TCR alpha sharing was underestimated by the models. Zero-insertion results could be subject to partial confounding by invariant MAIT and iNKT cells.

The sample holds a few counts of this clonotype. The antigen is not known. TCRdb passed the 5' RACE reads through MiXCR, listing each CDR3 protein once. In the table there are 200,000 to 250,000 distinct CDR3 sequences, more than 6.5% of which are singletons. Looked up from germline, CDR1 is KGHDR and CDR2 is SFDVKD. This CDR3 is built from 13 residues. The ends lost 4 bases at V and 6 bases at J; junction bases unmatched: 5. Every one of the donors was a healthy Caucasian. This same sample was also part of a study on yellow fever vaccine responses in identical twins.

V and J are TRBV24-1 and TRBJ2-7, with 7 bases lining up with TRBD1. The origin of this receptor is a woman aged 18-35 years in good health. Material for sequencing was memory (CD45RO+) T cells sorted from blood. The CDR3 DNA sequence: TGTGCCACCAGTGAGTCAGGGGGATCCGAGCAGTACTTC. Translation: CATSESGGSEQYF.